This T cell receptor (beta chain) was found in a study of blood T cell repertoires in COVID-19. As for the study in general: The origin of the acute and convalescent COVID-19 samples was the United States, Italy and Spain.

Germline V lookup: CDR1 SGHTA, CDR2 FQGNSA. The CDR3 extends over 15 amino acids. V lost 6 bases and J 2 bases, leaving 16 bases between the germline ends. In the source study's methods: Researchers report that nucleated cell counts were estimated from reference gene primer amplification. The table came from immunoSEQ multiplex PCR; TCRdb's copy has only in-frame clones and leaves some out. V, J and clone size were drawn from that table, and D and trimming were deduced from the DNA. This table holds about 160,000 clones, over 80% found once. The V call is TRBV7-2, the J call TRBJ1-2; tentatively, D is TRBD1 (5 bases). The sequenced sample consisted of peripheral blood. The sequence came from a man aged 70-80 years who had recovered from COVID-19. The CDR3 DNA reads TGTGCCAGCAGGCCCGGGGGAGGGGCAAACTATGGCTACACCTTC. Translated, it gives CASRPGGGANYGYTF.